The next 31 T cell receptor beta chains were all read from a single sample in a study of a mutant IDH1 vaccine in newly diagnosed glioma. Antigens of these TCRs are unknown. Repertoires were generated with immunoSEQ multiplex PCR, while TCRdb's copy carries only in-frame clones and drops some. The sample records fewer than 35,000 clones, 56% being singletons. Documented time point: week 5, during vaccination. In every dose of vaccine, 300 ug of mutant IDH1 20-mer peptide was given alongside topical imiquimod. Here the sequenced sample was PBMCs, taken from a glioma patient whose treatment included an IDH1 peptide vaccine. These receptor sequences come from a woman aged 18-30 years with glioma.

The V and J genes are TRBV28 and TRBJ1-5; unclear D gene. The CDR3 extends over 13 amino acids. V lost 4 bases and J 1 base, leaving 5 bases between the germline ends. CDR1 and CDR2 (germline): MDHEN, SYDVKM. In nucleotides, the CDR3 is TGTGCCAGCAGTTGGTACAGCAATCAGCCCCAGCATTTT. Its translation is CASSWYSNQPQHF.

The J gene is TRBJ2-3, the V gene TRBV29-1; D might be TRBD1 (6 bases). With 4 bases removed from V and 2 bases from J, the gap between germline ends came to 16 bases. Looked up from germline, CDR1 is SQVTM and CDR2 is ANQGSEA. The CDR3 loop spans 15 amino acids. The CDR3 protein is CSVAPPGQFTDTQYF. CDR3 sequence (DNA): TGCAGCGTTGCCCCACCAGGACAGTTCACAGATACGCAGTATTTT.

This clone has just one count. The gene calls are TRBV27 and TRBJ1-5, with TRBD1 matching 9 bases. J lost 7 bases, V lost 6 bases, and 7 bases had no gene match. The CDR3 contains 14 residues. Germline assignment: CDR1 MNHEY and CDR2 SMNVEV (reference sequence). CDR3 nucleotides: TGTGCCAGCAGCCAACAGGGGGCACGGCAGCCCCAGCATTTT. This gives the protein CASSQQGARQPQHF.

The gene calls are TRBV5-1 and TRBJ1-4, with unresolved D. The germline V gene encodes CDR1 SGHRS and CDR2 YFSETQ. This CDR3 has 14 amino acids. V lost 0 bases to trimming and J lost 5 bases, with 8 bases between them. CDR3 in DNA: TGCGCCAGCAGCTTGGTAATGGGGAATGAAAAACTGTTTTTT. Translating gives CASSLVMGNEKLFF. Complete variable domain (other parts from reference TRBV5-1 and TRBJ1-4): KAGVTQTPRYLIKTRGQQVTLSCSPISGHRSVSWYQQTPGQGLQFLFEYFSETQRNKGNFPGRFSGRQFSNSRSEMNVSTLELGDSALYLCASSLVMGNEKLFFGSGTQLSVL.

There are a few counts of this clone. The J gene is TRBJ2-7, the V gene TRBV11-2, with D uncertain. The CDR3 covers 15 residues. V was clipped by 5 bases and J by 3 bases, with 17 bases between them. In germline, CDR1 is SGHAT, CDR2 FQNNGV. CDR3 bases: TGTGCCAGCAGCAAAAGTCGTGGGGATTACTACGAGCAGTACTTC. Protein product: CASSKSRGDYYEQYF.

The rearrangement links TRBV4-1 to TRBJ2-7; 9 nucleotides agree with TRBD1. V gave up 1 base and J gave up 5 bases; unmatched junction bases: 12. Germline V gives CDR1 MGHRA, CDR2 YSYEKL. CDR3 length: 17 amino acids. In DNA, the CDR3 is TGCGCCAGCAGCCAAGCCTATACCGGGACAGGGTTAAACGAGCAGTACTTC. Translation gives CASSQAYTGTGLNEQYF.

This clone has a handful of counts. V gene TRBV2 combines with J gene TRBJ1-5; the match to TRBD1 covers 8 bases. Trimming cost V 5 bases and J 2 bases; bases outside gene matches: 14. Germline CDR1 SNHLY, CDR2 FYNNEI. The CDR3 loop spans 18 amino acids. The chain's CDR3 is CASSMLAVAGGGNQPQHF. The CDR3 coding sequence is TGTGCCAGCAGTATGCTCGCCGTGGCAGGGGGCGGCAATCAGCCCCAGCATTTT.

The gene calls are TRBV5-1 and TRBJ2-7; D gene unclear. This CDR3 has 15 amino acids. V lost 4 bases to trimming and J lost 2 bases, with 16 bases between them. Germline loops: CDR1 SGHRS, CDR2 YFSETQ. The CDR3 nucleotides read TGCGCCAGCAGCCTACTATCAGGTGGTACCTACGAGCAGTACTTC. This sequence encodes CASSLLSGGTYEQYF.

This clone was picked up a small number of times. This chain links TRBV29-1 with TRBJ1-1; no reliable D call. This CDR3 is built from 12 residues. Trimming pared 7 bases from V and 0 bases from J, leaving 9 bases between. CDR1 is SQVTM and CDR2 is ANQGSEA in the germline V gene. The CDR3 loop reads CSGVYMNTEAFF. Written as DNA, the CDR3 is TGCAGCGGGGTGTATATGAACACTGAAGCTTTCTTT.

V gene TRBV19 combines with J gene TRBJ1-1; 12 nucleotides match TRBD1. The CDR3 covers 14 residues. The junction had 5 bases not matched to a gene; V was cut back by 4 bases and J by 8 bases. Germline assignment: CDR1 LNHDA and CDR2 SQIVND (reference sequence). CDR3 DNA sequence: TGTGCCAGTAGTACTCGGGACAGGGGGCTGGAAGCTTTCTTT. Residues: CASSTRDRGLEAFF. The full variable domain, its missing parts supplied by reference TRBV19 and TRBJ1-1, is DGGITQSPKYLFRKEGQNVTLSCEQNLNHDAMYWYRQDPGQGLRLIYYSQIVNDFQKGDIAEGYSVSREKKESFPLTVTSAQKNPTAFYLCASSTRDRGLEAFFGQGTRLTVV.

This clone counts as medium-sized. This chain connects TRBV6-4 to TRBJ1-2, with 9 bases lining up with TRBD1. CDR3 length: 14 amino acids. Germline assignment: CDR1 MRHNA and CDR2 SNTAGT. V lost 6 bases to trimming and J lost 6 bases; unmatched junction nucleotides: 8. The CDR3 spells CASSPGTGSDGYTF. In DNA, the CDR3 is TGTGCCAGCAGCCCCGGGACAGGGTCGGATGGCTACACCTTC.

The chain couples TRBV30 to TRBJ2-5; D is unresolved. The V end was cut by 0 bases, the J end by 2 bases, with 13 bases between. This CDR3 spans 15 amino acids. Germline assignment: CDR1 GTSNPN and CDR2 SVGIG (reference sequence). The chain's CDR3 is CAWSVPITLQETQYF. In DNA, the CDR3 is TGTGCCTGGAGTGTACCGATAACACTTCAAGAGACCCAGTACTTC.

This clone was counted only a few times. This sequence joins TRBV19 and TRBJ1-6, with 8 bases identical to TRBD1. With 4 bases clipped from V and 7 bases from J, the junction kept 3 bases outside the gene matches. This CDR3 has 14 amino acids. From germline, CDR1 is LNHDA and CDR2 SQIVND (reference sequence). The CDR3 DNA sequence: TGTGCCAGTAGTACCCGACAGGGGAATTCACCCCTCCACTTT. It encodes CASSTRQGNSPLHF.

This chain uses TRBV16 with TRBJ1-5; D call uncertain. The germline gives CDR1 KGHSY, CDR2 FQNENV. Trimming pared 2 bases from V and 6 bases from J, leaving 8 bases between. This CDR3 is built from 13 residues. CDR3 in DNA: TGTGCCAGCAGCCAAAACGTCGTTCAGCCCCAGCATTTT. It specifies CASSQNVVQPQHF.

The rearrangement joins TRBV7-6 to TRBJ2-1; TRBD1 matches at 10 bases. Germline trimming cut 3 bases from V and 2 bases from J; bases unmatched to any gene: 10. Germline assignment: CDR1 SGHVS and CDR2 FNYEAQ. CDR3 size: 18 residues. CDR3 sequence: CASSFLMGQGQAYNEQFF. DNA for the CDR3: TGTGCCAGCAGCTTCTTAATGGGACAGGGGCAAGCCTACAATGAGCAGTTCTTC.

The table lists this clone with a count of one. The chain combines TRBV6-6 with TRBJ1-5; 7 bases fit TRBD1. The CDR3 covers 14 residues. The germline V gene has CDR1 MNHNY and CDR2 SVGAGI (reference sequence). J was trimmed by 3 bases and V by 4 bases; bases with no gene match: 3. The CDR3 spells CASSLQGPNQPQHF. The CDR3 region has the DNA TGTGCCAGCAGTTTACAGGGGCCCAATCAGCCCCAGCATTTT.

This clone was picked up one time. The chain links TRBV11-2 to TRBJ2-3; D unclear. The germline V gene has CDR1 SGHAT and CDR2 FQNNGV. The CDR3 runs to 12 residues. Trimming took 5 bases from V and 5 from J, leaving 8 bases between them. Here the CDR3 DNA reads TGTGCCAGCAGCCGATATGTAGATACGCAGTATTTT. It translates to CASSRYVDTQYF.

The gene calls are TRBV19 and TRBJ2-3; 7 nucleotides match TRBD2. J gave up 4 bases and V 5 bases, and 6 bases lay outside the gene matches. The germline gives CDR1 LNHDA, CDR2 SQIVND (reference sequence). This CDR3 is 14 amino acids long. CDR3 sequence (DNA): TGTGCCAGTAGTGTGGGAGGGCCGGCAGATACGCAGTATTTT. It translates to CASSVGGPADTQYF.

The V gene is TRBV7-2, the J gene TRBJ1-5; D remains ambiguous. Per germline, CDR1 SGHTA and CDR2 FQGNSA. Trimming took 3 bases from V and 0 from J, leaving 9 bases between them. This CDR3 has 15 amino acids. The CDR3 region is CASSFGGSSNQPQHF. CDR3 coding DNA: TGTGCCAGCAGCTTTGGAGGGAGTAGCAATCAGCCCCAGCATTTT.

CDR3 loop: CASSLAGDYGYTF. CDR3 sequence (DNA): TGTGCCAGCAGCTTGGCAGGGGACTATGGCTACACCTTC. V usage is TRBV5-4 and J usage is TRBJ1-2, with D perhaps matching TRBD1 (6 bases). Germline CDR1 reads SGHNT; CDR2 reads YYREEE (reference sequence). V was clipped by 0 bases and J by 3 bases, with 6 bases between them. This CDR3 contains 13 residues.

This clone was detected only a few times. The gene calls are TRBV29-1 and TRBJ2-3, with D maybe TRBD2 (7 bases). In germline, CDR1 is SQVTM, CDR2 ANQGSEA. Trimming removed 6 bases at V and 1 base at J, with 11 bases between. The CDR3 loop spans 13 amino acids. The DNA for the CDR3 is TGCAGCGTACGGGGGGCTGGCACAGATACGCAGTATTTT. Translating gives CSVRGAGTDTQYF.

This chain connects TRBV4-2 to TRBJ2-3; unclear D gene. The CDR3 length is 13 residues. The V end lost 7 bases, the J end lost 2 bases, and 10 bases lay between the germline ends. Germline assignment: CDR1 LGHNA and CDR2 YNFKEQ. For the CDR3, the DNA is TGTGCCAGCACCGCAAGTGTCACAGATACGCAGTATTTT. Protein product: CASTASVTDTQYF.

The chain uses TRBV28 and TRBJ1-4, with TRBD1 identical over 9 bases. V was pared by 4 bases and J by 7 bases, with 4 bases of the junction left unmatched. Germline CDR1 is MDHEN and CDR2 is SYDVKM. The CDR3 has 14 amino acids. CDR3 sequence reads: CASSWGTGIEKLFF. As DNA, the CDR3 is TGTGCCAGCAGTTGGGGGACAGGGATTGAAAAACTGTTTTTT.

This rearrangement joins TRBV2 to TRBJ2-4; TRBD1 agrees at 7 bases. V dropped 3 bases and J dropped 2; count of bases not matched to a gene: 4. The CDR3 is 15 amino acids. Germline V gene data show CDR1 as SNHLY and CDR2 as FYNNEI. In nucleotides, the CDR3 is TGTGCCAGCAGTGAGACAGGGATAACCAAAAACATTCAGTACTTC. Translated: CASSETGITKNIQYF.

This clone has only a few counts. The rearrangement uses TRBV7-2 and TRBJ1-5, with D tentatively TRBD1 (5 bases). CDR1 is SGHTA and CDR2 is FQGNSA in the germline V gene. Between the trimmed V and J ends, which lost 2 bases and 6 bases, there was a span of 8 bases. CDR3 length: 13 amino acids. In nucleotides, the CDR3 is TGTGCCAGCAGCTTACTCGGGGGTCAGCCCCAGCATTTT. Translation: CASSLLGGQPQHF.

This clone was counted only a few times. The V gene is TRBV7-9, the J gene TRBJ2-3; 9 bases map to TRBD2. The V gene's germline CDR1 is SEHNR and CDR2 FQNEAQ (reference sequence). V dropped 5 bases and J dropped 2; count of bases not matched to a gene: 5. The CDR3 length is 15 residues. The CDR3 sequence is CASSLGTSYTDTQYF. The CDR3 coding sequence is TGTGCCAGCAGCCTGGGGACTAGCTACACAGATACGCAGTATTTT.

The J gene is TRBJ1-6, the V gene TRBV14, with 7 positions matching TRBD1. The CDR3 length is 17 residues. Germline V lookup: CDR1 SGHDN, CDR2 FVKESK. Trimming at V came to 4 bases and at J to 0 bases, leaving 6 bases not matched to a gene. CDR3 amino acids: CASSPLQGSSYNSPLHF. CDR3 DNA sequence: TGTGCCAGCAGCCCGCTACAGGGGAGCTCCTATAATTCACCCCTCCACTTT. Full variable domain (remainder filled in from reference TRBV14 and TRBJ1-6): EAGVTQFPSHSVIEKGQTVTLRCDPISGHDNLYWYRRVMGKEIKFLLHFVKESKQDESGMPNNRFLAERTGGTYSTLKVQPAELEDSGVYFCASSPLQGSSYNSPLHFGNGTRLTVT.

CDR3 sequence reads: CAWSVRGTGNTIYF. CDR3 in DNA: TGTGCCTGGAGTGTACGGGGCACTGGAAACACCATATATTTT. The chain carries TRBV30 and TRBJ1-3; D may be TRBD1 (5 bases). V was cut by 0 bases and J by 2 bases, with 8 bases left in between. Germline CDR1 reads GTSNPN; CDR2 reads SVGIG (reference sequence). CDR3 length: 14 amino acids.

This clone was seen a few times. This chain links TRBV14 with TRBJ1-3; D is undetermined. From germline, CDR1 is SGHDN and CDR2 FVKESK. The CDR3 sequence is 14 residues long. Trimming left V 1 base short and J 0 bases short, with 4 bases between. Here the CDR3 reads CASSQGVSGNTIYF. The DNA of the CDR3 is TGTGCCAGCAGCCAAGGAGTCTCTGGAAACACCATATATTTT.

CDR3 in amino acids: CASSQDTSMVTVSYNEQFF. In DNA, the CDR3 is TGCGCCAGCAGCCAAGATACGTCCATGGTCACCGTTAGCTACAATGAGCAGTTCTTC. The chain links TRBV4-1 to TRBJ2-1, with no clear D. The germline gives CDR1 MGHRA, CDR2 YSYEKL. CDR3 length: 19 amino acids. Trimming removed 0 bases at V and 3 bases at J, with 21 bases between.

The CDR3 DNA reads TGTGCCAGCAGCTTAACCCTGGGTGAGCAGTTCTTC. Encoded protein: CASSLTLGEQFF. The chain recombines TRBV7-9 with TRBJ2-1, with no clear D. The CDR3 runs 12 residues. CDR1 and CDR2 from the germline V gene are SEHNR and FQNEAQ (reference sequence). Trimming shortened V by 2 bases and J by 9 bases, and 8 bases separated the two germline ends.